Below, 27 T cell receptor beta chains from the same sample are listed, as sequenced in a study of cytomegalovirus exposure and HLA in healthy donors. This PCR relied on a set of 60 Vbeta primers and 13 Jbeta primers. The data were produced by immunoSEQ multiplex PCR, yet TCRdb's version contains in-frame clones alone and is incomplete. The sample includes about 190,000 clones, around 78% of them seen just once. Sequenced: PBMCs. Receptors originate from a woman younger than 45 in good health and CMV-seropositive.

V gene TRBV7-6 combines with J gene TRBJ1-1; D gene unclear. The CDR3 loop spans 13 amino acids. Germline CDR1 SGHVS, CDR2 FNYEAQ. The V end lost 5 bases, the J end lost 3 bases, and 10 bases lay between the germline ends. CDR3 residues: CASSPRVDTEAFF. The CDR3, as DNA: TGTGCCAGCAGCCCCCGCGTAGACACTGAAGCTTTCTTT.

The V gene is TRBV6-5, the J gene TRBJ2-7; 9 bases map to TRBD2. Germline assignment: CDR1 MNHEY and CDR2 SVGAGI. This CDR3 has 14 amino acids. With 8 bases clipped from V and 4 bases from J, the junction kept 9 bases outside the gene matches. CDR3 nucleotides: TGTGCCAGCCGCGGGGGGGCCTTGCGGTACGAGCAGTACTTC. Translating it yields CASRGGALRYEQYF.

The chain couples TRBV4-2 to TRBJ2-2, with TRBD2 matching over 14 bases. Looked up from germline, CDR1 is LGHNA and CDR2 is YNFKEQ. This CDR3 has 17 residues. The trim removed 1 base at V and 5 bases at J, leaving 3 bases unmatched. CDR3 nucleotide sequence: TGTGCCAGCAGCCAAGTGACTAGCGGGAGGGGGACCGGGGAGCTGTTTTTT. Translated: CASSQVTSGRGTGELFF.

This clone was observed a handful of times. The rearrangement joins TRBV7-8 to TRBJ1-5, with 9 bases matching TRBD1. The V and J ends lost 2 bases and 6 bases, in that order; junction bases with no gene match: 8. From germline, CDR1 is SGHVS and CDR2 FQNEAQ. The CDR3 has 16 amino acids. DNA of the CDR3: TGTGCCAGCAGCTTACAAGACAGGGGGAATTCTCAGCCCCAGCATTTT. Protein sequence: CASSLQDRGNSQPQHF.

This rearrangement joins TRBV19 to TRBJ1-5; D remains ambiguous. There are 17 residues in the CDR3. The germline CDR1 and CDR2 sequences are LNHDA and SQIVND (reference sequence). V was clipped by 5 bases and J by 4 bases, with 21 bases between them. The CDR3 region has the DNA TGTGCCAGTAGTTTCTTCCTCCGGCGGAATCCGAATCAGCCCCAGCATTTT. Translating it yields CASSFFLRRNPNQPQHF.

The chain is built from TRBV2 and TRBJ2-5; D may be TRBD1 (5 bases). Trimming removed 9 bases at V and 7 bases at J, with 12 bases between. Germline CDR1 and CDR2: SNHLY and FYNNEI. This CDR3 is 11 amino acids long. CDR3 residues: CASQGAGTQYF. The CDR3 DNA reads TGTGCCAGTCAAGGGGCAGGGACCCAGTACTTC.

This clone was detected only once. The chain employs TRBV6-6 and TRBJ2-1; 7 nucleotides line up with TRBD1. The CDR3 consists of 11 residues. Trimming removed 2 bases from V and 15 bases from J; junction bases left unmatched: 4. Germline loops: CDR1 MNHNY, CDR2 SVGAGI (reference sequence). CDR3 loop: CASSYDRVPFF. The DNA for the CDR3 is TGTGCCAGCAGTTACGACAGGGTACCGTTCTTC.

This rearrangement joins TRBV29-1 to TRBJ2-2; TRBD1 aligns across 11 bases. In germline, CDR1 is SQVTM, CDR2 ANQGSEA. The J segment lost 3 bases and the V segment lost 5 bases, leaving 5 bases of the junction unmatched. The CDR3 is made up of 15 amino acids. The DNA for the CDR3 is TGCAGCGTTTGGGACAGGGGGAGGGACACCGGGGAGCTGTTTTTT. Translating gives CSVWDRGRDTGELFF.

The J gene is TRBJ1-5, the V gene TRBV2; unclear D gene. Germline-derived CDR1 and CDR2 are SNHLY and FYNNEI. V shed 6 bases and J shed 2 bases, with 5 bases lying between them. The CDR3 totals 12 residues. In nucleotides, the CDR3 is TGTGCCAGCAGGGAGGGCAATCAGCCCCAGCATTTT. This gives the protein CASREGNQPQHF.

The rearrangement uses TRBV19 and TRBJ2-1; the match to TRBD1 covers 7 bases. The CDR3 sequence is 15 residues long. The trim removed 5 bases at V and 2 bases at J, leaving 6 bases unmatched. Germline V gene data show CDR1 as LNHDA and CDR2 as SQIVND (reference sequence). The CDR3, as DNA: TGTGCCAGTAGTTTCGACAGGGAACCCTACAATGAGCAGTTCTTC. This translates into CASSFDREPYNEQFF.

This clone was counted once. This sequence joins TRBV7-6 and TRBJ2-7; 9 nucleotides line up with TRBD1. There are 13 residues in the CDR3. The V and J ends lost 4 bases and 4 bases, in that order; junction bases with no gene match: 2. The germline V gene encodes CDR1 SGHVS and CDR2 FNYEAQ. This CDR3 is CASSSDRGYEQYF. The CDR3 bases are TGTGCCAGCAGCTCGGACAGGGGTTACGAGCAGTACTTC. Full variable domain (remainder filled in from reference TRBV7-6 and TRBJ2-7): GAGVSQSPRYKVTKRGQDVALRCDPISGHVSLYWYRQALGQGPEFLTYFNYEAQQDKSGLPNDRFSAERPEGSISTLTIQRTEQRDSAMYRCASSSDRGYEQYFGPGTRLTVT.

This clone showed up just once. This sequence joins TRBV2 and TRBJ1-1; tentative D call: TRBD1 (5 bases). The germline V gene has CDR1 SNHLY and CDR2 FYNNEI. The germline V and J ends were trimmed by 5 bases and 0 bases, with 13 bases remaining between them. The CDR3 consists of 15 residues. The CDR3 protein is CASSLIGGLNTEAFF. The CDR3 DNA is TGTGCCAGCAGTCTCATCGGGGGACTGAACACTGAAGCTTTCTTT.

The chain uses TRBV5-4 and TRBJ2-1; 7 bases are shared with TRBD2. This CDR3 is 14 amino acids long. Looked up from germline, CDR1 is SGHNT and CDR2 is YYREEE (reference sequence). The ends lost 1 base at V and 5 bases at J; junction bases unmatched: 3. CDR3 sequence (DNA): TGTGCCAGCAGCTTGATTCTAGCGGACAATGAGCAGTTCTTC. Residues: CASSLILADNEQFF. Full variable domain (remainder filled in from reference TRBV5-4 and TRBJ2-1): ETGVTQSPTHLIKTRGQQVTLRCSSQSGHNTVSWYQQALGQGPQFIFQYYREEENGRGNFPPRFSGLQFPNYSSELNVNALELDDSALYLCASSLILADNEQFFGPGTRLTVL.

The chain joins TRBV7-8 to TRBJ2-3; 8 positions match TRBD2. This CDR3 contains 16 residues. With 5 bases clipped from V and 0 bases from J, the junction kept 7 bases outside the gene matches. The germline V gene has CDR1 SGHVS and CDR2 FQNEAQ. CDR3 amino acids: CASSGFSGGSTDTQYF. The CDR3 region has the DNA TGTGCCAGCAGCGGCTTCAGCGGGGGAAGCACAGATACGCAGTATTTT. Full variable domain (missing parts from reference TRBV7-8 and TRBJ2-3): GAGVSQSPRYKVAKRGQDVALRCDPISGHVSLFWYQQALGQGPEFLTYFQNEAQLDKSGLPSDRFFAERPEGSVSTLKIQRTQQEDSAVYLCASSGFSGGSTDTQYFGPGTRLTVL.

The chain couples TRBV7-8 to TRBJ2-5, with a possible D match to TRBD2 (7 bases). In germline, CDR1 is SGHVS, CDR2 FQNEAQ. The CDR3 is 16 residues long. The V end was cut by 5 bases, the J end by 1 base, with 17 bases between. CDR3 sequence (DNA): TGTGCCAGCAGCCCCCGGGGCGGGGGCCTCCAAGAGACCCAGTACTTC. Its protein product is CASSPRGGGLQETQYF.

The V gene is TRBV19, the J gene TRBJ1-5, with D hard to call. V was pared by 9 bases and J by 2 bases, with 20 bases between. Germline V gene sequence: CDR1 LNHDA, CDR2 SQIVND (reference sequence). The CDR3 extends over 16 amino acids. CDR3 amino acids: CASRQEGWRGNQPQHF. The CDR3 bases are TGTGCCAGCCGCCAGGAGGGCTGGAGGGGCAATCAGCCCCAGCATTTT. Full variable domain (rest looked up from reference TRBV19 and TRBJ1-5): DGGITQSPKYLFRKEGQNVTLSCEQNLNHDAMYWYRQDPGQGLRLIYYSQIVNDFQKGDIAEGYSVSREKKESFPLTVTSAQKNPTAFYLCASRQEGWRGNQPQHFGDGTRLSIL.

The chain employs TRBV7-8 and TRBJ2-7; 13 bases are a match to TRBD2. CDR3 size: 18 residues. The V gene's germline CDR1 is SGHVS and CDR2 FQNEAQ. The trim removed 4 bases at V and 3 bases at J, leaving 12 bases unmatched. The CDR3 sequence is CASSSGTSGASTLYEQYF. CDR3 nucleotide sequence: TGTGCCAGCAGCTCTGGGACTAGCGGGGCTAGTACACTCTACGAGCAGTACTTC.

CDR3 region: CASSLSTGQPSYEQYF. The CDR3 DNA follows: TGTGCCAGCAGCCTTTCCACGGGACAGCCATCCTACGAGCAGTACTTC. V is TRBV5-5 and J is TRBJ2-7; 7 bases fit TRBD1. The CDR3 contains 16 residues. V gave up 4 bases and J gave up 1 base; unmatched junction bases: 11. CDR1 is SGHKS and CDR2 is YYEKEE in the germline V gene (reference sequence).

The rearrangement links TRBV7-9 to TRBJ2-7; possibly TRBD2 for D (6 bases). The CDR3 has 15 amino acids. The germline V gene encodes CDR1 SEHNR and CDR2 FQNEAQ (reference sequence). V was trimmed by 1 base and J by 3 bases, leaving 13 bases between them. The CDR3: CASSLETRGHYEQYF. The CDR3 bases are TGTGCCAGCAGCTTAGAGACTAGGGGCCACTACGAGCAGTACTTC.

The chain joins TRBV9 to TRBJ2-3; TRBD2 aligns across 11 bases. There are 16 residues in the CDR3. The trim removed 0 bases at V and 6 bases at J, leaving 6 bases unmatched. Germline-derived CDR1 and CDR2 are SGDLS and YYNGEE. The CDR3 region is CASSVGLAGGRDTQYF. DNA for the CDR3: TGTGCCAGCAGCGTAGGCCTAGCGGGGGGTAGGGATACGCAGTATTTT.

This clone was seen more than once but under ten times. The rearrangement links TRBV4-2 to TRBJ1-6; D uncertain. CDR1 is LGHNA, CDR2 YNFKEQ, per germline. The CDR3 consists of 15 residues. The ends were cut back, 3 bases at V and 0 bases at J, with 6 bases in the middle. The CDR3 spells CASSQGSSYNSPLHF. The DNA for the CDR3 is TGTGCCAGCAGCCAGGGGAGCTCCTATAATTCACCCCTCCACTTT.

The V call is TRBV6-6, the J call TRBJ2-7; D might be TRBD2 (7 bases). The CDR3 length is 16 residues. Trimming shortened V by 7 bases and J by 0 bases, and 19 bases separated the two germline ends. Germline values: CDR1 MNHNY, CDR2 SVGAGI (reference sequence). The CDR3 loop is CASTTSGTLSSYEQYF. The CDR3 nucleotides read TGTGCCAGCACAACAAGCGGGACACTGTCCTCCTACGAGCAGTACTTC.

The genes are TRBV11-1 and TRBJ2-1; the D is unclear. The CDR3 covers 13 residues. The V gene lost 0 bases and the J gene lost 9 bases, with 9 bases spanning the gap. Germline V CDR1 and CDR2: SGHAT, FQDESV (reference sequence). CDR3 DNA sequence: TGTGCCAGCAGCTTAGCTAAAGAGGCTGAGCAGTTCTTC. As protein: CASSLAKEAEQFF.

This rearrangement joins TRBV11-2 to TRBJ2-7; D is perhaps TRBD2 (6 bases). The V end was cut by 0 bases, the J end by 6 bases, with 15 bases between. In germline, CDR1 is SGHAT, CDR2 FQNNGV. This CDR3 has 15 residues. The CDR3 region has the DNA TGTGCCAGCAGCTTAGAGTCGCGGGGAACTCTCGAGCAGTACTTC. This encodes CASSLESRGTLEQYF. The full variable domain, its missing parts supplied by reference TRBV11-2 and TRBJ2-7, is EAGVAQSPRYKIIEKRQSVAFWCNPISGHATLYWYQQILGQGPKLLIQFQNNGVVDDSQLPKDRFSAERLKGVDSTLKIQPAKLEDSAVYLCASSLESRGTLEQYFGPGTRLTVT.

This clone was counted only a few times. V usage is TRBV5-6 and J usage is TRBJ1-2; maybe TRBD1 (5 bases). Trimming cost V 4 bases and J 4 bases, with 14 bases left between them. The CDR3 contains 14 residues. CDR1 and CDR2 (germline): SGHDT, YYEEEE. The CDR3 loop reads CASSTKGNLYGYTF. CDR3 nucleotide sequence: TGTGCCAGCAGCACCAAGGGGAACCTCTATGGCTACACCTTC.

The CDR3 bases are TGTGCCAGCAGTGAAGACCCTAGCGAGCAGTACTTC. This codes for CASSEDPSEQYF. The chain is built from TRBV2 and TRBJ2-7; D remains ambiguous. Germline CDR1 SNHLY, CDR2 FYNNEI. V shed 1 base and J shed 6 bases, with 7 bases lying between them. The CDR3 has 12 amino acids.

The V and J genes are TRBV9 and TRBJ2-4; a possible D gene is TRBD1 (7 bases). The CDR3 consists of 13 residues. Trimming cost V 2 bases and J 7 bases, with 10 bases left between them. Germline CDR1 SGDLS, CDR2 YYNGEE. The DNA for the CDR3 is TGTGCCAGCAGCGTTTCAGGGGGGAACATTCAGTACTTC. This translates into CASSVSGGNIQYF. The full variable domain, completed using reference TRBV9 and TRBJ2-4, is DSGVTQTPKHLITATGQRVTLRCSPRSGDLSVYWYQQSLDQGLQFLIQYYNGEERAKGNILERFSAQQFPDLHSELNLSSLELGDSALYFCASSVSGGNIQYFGAGTRLSVL.